The next 8 T cell receptor beta chains were all read from a single sample in a study of T cell responses to AZD1222 COVID-19 vaccine. Assay used: immunoSEQ multiplex PCR; TCRdb lists only in-frame clones, some missing. Of around 150,000 clones in the sample, roughly 94% were seen once. The material sequenced was peripheral blood, taken 28 days after the second AZD1222 dose. The receptors were gathered from an adult who received the AZD1222 COVID-19 vaccine.

As to this clone: Other DNA sequences in the sample encode the same CDR3. The chain carries TRBV18 and TRBJ1-5; D gene ambiguous. The V gene lost 2 bases and the J gene lost 5 bases, with 7 bases spanning the gap. This CDR3 region has 13 residues. Germline values: CDR1 KGHSH, CDR2 LQKENI. The CDR3 region is CASSPGRDQPQHF. The CDR3 DNA reads TGTGCCAGCTCACCAGGGAGGGATCAGCCCCAGCATTTT.

The V and J genes are TRBV5-4 and TRBJ2-6, with a tentative D call TRBD1 (6 bases). Germline loops: CDR1 SGHNT, CDR2 YYREEE (reference sequence). Trimming took off 4 bases at V and 0 bases at J, with 11 bases between the two ends. The CDR3 totals 16 residues. CDR3 residues: CASSRTEGSGANVLTF. The CDR3, as DNA: TGTGCCAGCAGCCGGACAGAGGGCTCTGGGGCCAACGTCCTGACTTTC.

The chain recombines TRBV9 with TRBJ2-7; D not certain. Trimming took off 3 bases at V and 1 base at J, with 14 bases between the two ends. The length of the CDR3 is 15 residues. Germline CDR1 SGDLS, CDR2 YYNGEE. The CDR3 protein is CASSGEPGQSYEQYF. The CDR3 DNA reads TGTGCCAGCAGCGGGGAACCGGGCCAATCCTACGAGCAGTACTTC.

There are a few counts of this clone. The chain uses TRBV10-3 and TRBJ2-7; no clear D. This CDR3 has 16 amino acids. Germline CDR1 ENHRY, CDR2 SYGVKD. Trimming took off 0 bases at V and 0 bases at J, with 12 bases between the two ends. CDR3 protein: CAISESETSSSYEQYF. DNA of the CDR3: TGTGCCATCAGTGAGTCGGAAACTTCCAGCTCCTACGAGCAGTACTTC.

This chain joins TRBV6-5 and TRBJ1-3, with D possibly being TRBD1 (5 bases). The germline V gene has CDR1 MNHEY and CDR2 SVGAGI. V was clipped by 4 bases and J by 2 bases, with 15 bases between them. The CDR3 contains 16 residues. DNA for the CDR3: TGTGCCAGCAGTTCACGGGACTCCAGTCCTGGAAACACCATATATTTT. Translating it yields CASSSRDSSPGNTIYF.

The gene calls are TRBV6-1 and TRBJ1-2; 9 bases align to TRBD1. The CDR3 covers 15 residues. J gave up 8 bases and V 2 bases, and 9 bases lay outside the gene matches. Germline V gene sequence: CDR1 MNHNS, CDR2 SASEGT. The CDR3 DNA reads as TGTGCCAGCAGTGAAAGGGGACAGGGAATAAAGGGCTACACCTTC. This encodes CASSERGQGIKGYTF.

J is TRBJ1-1 and V is TRBV7-8; weak D call: TRBD1 (5 bases). The CDR3 has 13 amino acids. V was clipped by 8 bases and J by 1 base, with 11 bases between them. The germline gives CDR1 SGHVS, CDR2 FQNEAQ. CDR3 loop: CASGRGANTEAFF. CDR3 bases: TGTGCCAGCGGAAGGGGCGCGAACACTGAAGCTTTCTTT.

The chain has TRBV18 and TRBJ2-7, with D maybe TRBD1 (6 bases). The CDR3 length is 16 residues. Between the trimmed V and J ends, which lost 3 bases and 6 bases, there was a span of 21 bases. From germline, CDR1 is KGHSH and CDR2 LQKENI. CDR3 sequence reads: CASSPTGAGAASEQYF. The CDR3 DNA reads as TGTGCCAGCTCACCGACCGGGGCAGGGGCGGCGTCCGAGCAGTACTTC. The full variable domain, rest sourced from reference TRBV18 and TRBJ2-7, is NAGVMQNPRHLVRRRGQEARLRCSPMKGHSHVYWYRQLPEEGLKFMVYLQKENIIDESGMPKERFSAEFPKEGPSILRIQQVVRGDSAAYFCASSPTGAGAASEQYFGPGTRLTVT.